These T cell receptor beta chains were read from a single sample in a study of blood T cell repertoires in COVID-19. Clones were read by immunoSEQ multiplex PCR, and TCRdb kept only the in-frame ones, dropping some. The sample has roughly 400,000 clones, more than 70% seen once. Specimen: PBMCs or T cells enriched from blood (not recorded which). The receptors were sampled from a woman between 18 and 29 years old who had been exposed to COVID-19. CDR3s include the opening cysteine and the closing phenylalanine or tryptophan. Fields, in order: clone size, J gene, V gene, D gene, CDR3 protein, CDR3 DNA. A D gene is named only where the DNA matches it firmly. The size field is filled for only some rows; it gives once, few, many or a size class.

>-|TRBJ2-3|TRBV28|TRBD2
CASSLYPAGPTDTQYF
TGTGCCAGCAGTTTATATCCAGCGGGGCCCACAGATACGCAGTATTTT
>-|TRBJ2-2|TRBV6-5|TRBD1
CASSYSTGGPGELFF
TGTGCCAGCAGTTACTCGACAGGGGGTCCCGGGGAGCTGTTTTTT
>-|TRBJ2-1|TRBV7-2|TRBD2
CASSLAGTSGFSYNEQFF
TGTGCCAGCAGCTTAGCAGGGACTAGCGGGTTCTCCTACAATGAGCAGTTCTTC
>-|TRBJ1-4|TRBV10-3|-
CAISESNRNNEKLFF
TGTGCCATCAGTGAGTCCAACAGAAATAATGAAAAACTGTTTTTT
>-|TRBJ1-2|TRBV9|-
CASSVGAGYGYTF
TGTGCCAGCAGCGTCGGCGCAGGGTATGGCTACACCTTC
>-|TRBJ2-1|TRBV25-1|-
CASSSPGANSYNEQFF
TGTGCCAGCAGTTCTCCAGGGGCCAACTCCTACAATGAGCAGTTCTTC
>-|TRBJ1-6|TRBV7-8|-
CASSPRELGGFGSPLHF
TGTGCCAGCAGCCCCCGAGAATTGGGGGGGTTCGGCTCACCCCTCCACTTT
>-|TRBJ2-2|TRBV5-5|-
CASSLANGELFF
TGTGCCAGCAGCTTGGCCAACGGGGAGCTGTTTTTT
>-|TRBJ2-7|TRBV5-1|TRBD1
CASSVRGIDYEQYF
TGCGCCAGCAGCGTCAGGGGGATCGACTACGAGCAGTACTTC
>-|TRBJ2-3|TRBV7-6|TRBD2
CASSLVAGGRGTDTQYF
TGTGCCAGCAGCTTAGTAGCGGGGGGCCGTGGCACAGATACGCAGTATTTT
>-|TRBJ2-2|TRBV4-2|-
CASSQDGGELFF
TGTGCCAGCAGCCAAGACGGCGGGGAGCTGTTTTTT
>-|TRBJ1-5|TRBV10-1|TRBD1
CATNLNRDSSNQPQHF
TGCGCCACCAACCTAAATAGGGACAGTAGCAATCAGCCCCAGCATTTT
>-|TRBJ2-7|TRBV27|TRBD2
CASGVRLAGKNEQYF
TGTGCCAGCGGGGTACGACTAGCGGGGAAAAACGAGCAGTACTTC
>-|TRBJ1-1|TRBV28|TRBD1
CASSLSSGGRTEAFF
TGTGCCAGCAGTTTATCATCAGGGGGCCGCACTGAAGCTTTCTTT
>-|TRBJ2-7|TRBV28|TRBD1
CASSFSDRGHEQYF
TGTGCCAGCAGTTTTTCGGACAGGGGCCACGAGCAGTACTTC
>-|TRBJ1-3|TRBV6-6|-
CASSYSGGRNTIYF
TGTGCCAGCAGTTACTCGGGGGGAAGAAACACCATATATTTT
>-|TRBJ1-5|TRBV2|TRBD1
CASSVQGAVGQPQHF
TGTGCCAGCAGTGTCCAGGGGGCTGTAGGTCAGCCCCAGCATTTT
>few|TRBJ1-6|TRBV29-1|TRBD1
CSVRDSGDRGSPLHF
TGCAGCGTGCGGGACAGCGGCGACCGGGGTTCACCCCTCCACTTT
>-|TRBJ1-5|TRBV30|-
CAWSADSNQPQHF
TGTGCCTGGAGTGCAGATAGCAATCAGCCCCAGCATTTT
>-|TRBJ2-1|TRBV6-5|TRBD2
CASTLLAGGYNEQFF
TGTGCCAGCACCCTACTAGCGGGAGGTTACAATGAGCAGTTCTTC
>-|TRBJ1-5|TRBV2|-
CASRGWRINQPQHF
TGTGCCAGCAGGGGGTGGAGGATCAATCAGCCCCAGCATTTT
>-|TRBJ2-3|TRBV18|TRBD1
CASMTGAAGDTQYF
TGTGCCAGCATGACAGGGGCCGCTGGCGATACGCAGTATTTT
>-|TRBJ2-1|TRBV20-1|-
CSAPAGSEQFF
TGCAGTGCCCCGGCAGGGTCTGAGCAGTTCTTC
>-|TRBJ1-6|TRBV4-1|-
CASSQAGIGSPLHF
TGCGCCAGCAGCCAAGCAGGGATAGGTTCACCCCTCCACTTT
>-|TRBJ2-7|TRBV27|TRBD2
CASSTQREGPYEQYF
TGTGCCAGCAGTACCCAGCGGGAGGGCCCCTACGAGCAGTACTTC
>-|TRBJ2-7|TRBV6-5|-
CASSRGLGSVYEQYF
TGTGCCAGCAGTCGCGGTCTCGGGAGTGTCTACGAGCAGTACTTC
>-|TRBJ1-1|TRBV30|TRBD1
CAWRGGVTMNTEAFF
TGTGCCTGGAGAGGGGGCGTTACGATGAACACTGAAGCTTTCTTT